This paragraph reports one T cell receptor beta chain. This specimen belongs to a study of T cells in Graves' hyperthyroidism and ophthalmopathy. Amplification targeted TCR beta CDR3 regions from RNA transcripts. The TCR CDR3 was amplified in a first-round RT-PCR using the HTBI primer set. TCRdb re-derived calls from the multiplex PCR reads in MiXCR, one entry per CDR3 protein. Of hundreds of thousands of distinct CDR3 sequences listed, about 15% are singletons. Sequencing was done on a sample of blood. This TCR was recovered from a young man with Graves' ophthalmopathy.

The CDR3 region is CASSQGQGQDNSPLHF. The CDR3 DNA reads TGTGCCAGCAGCCAAGGCCAGGGACAGGATAATTCACCCCTCCACTTT. The rearrangement uses TRBV4-2 and TRBJ1-6; 8 nucleotides agree with TRBD1. The CDR3 is made up of 16 amino acids. CDR1 is LGHNA, CDR2 YNFKEQ, per germline. V shed 1 base, J shed 5 bases, and the junction held 4 bases outside the gene matches.